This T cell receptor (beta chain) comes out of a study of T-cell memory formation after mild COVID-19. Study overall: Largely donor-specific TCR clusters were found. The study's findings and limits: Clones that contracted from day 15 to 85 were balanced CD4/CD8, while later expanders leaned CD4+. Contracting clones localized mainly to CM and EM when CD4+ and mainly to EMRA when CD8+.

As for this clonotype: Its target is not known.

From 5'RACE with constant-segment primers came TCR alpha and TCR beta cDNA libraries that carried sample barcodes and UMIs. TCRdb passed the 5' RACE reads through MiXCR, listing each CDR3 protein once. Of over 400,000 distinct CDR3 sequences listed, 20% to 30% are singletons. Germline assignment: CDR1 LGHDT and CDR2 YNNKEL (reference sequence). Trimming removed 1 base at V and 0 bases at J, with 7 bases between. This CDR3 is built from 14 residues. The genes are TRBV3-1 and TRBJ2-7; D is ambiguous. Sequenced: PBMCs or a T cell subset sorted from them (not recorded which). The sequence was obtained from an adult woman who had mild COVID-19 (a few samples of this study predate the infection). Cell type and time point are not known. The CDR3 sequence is CASSQGFGSYEQYF. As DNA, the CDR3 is TGTGCCAGCAGCCAAGGGTTCGGCTCCTACGAGCAGTACTTC.